This T cell receptor beta chain was sequenced for a study of T cell responses to AZD1222 COVID-19 vaccine. Second-dose intervals near 4 or 12 weeks were combined. V was clipped by 6 bases and J by 10 bases, with 12 bases between them. The CDR3 has 12 residues. Germline CDR1 is MNHEY and CDR2 is SMNVEV (reference sequence). Some clones are missing from TCRdb's copy, which holds only in-frame ones; the method was immunoSEQ multiplex PCR. The repertoire holds 150,000 to 200,000 clones, with 90% to 95% as singletons. Findings of the study overall: Nearly half of spike-specific TCRs reportedly target unmutated variant regions. Spike-specific TCR breadth and depth were elevated following two AZD1222 doses. Vaccine-associated CD4 TCRs ranged over spike, dominating at 160-218 and 743-854.

As concerns this clone: What it binds is unknown.

Sample: peripheral blood, taken 28 days after the second AZD1222 dose. This receptor was taken from an adult who received the AZD1222 COVID-19 vaccine. The rearrangement uses TRBV27 and TRBJ1-4, with D unresolved. This CDR3 reads CASSGPEGKLFF. In DNA form, the CDR3 reads TGTGCCAGCAGCGGGCCGGAGGGAAAACTGTTTTTT. Full variable domain (rest looked up from reference TRBV27 and TRBJ1-4): EAQVTQNPRYLITVTGKKLTVTCSQNMNHEYMSWYRQDPGLGLRQIYYSMNVEVTDKGDVPEGYKVSRKEKRNFPLILESPSPNQTSLYFCASSGPEGKLFFGSGTQLSVL.